The T cell receptor (beta chain) under discussion was sequenced for a study of blood T cells in healthy people across ages. Every donor contributed about 10 milliliters of peripheral blood by blood draw. A J-beta primer mix and a sample-barcoded 5' primer were used in a second PCR of about 6 to 12 cycles. TCRdb re-called the 5' RACE reads through MiXCR, storing one row per CDR3 protein. Among about 840,000 distinct CDR3 sequences listed, 25% to 35% were seen once. The trim removed 4 bases at V and 5 bases at J, leaving 12 bases unmatched. Germline-derived CDR1 and CDR2 are MGHRA and YSYEKL. This CDR3 contains 16 residues. This sample also appeared in a second study, on T cells of mothers and their children. That investigation notes: Samples were provided by three healthy Caucasian mothers and their six children. The authors found no persistent microchimeric T cell clones.

Sequenced: blood. This rearrangement joins TRBV4-1 to TRBJ2-5; TRBD1 aligns across 8 bases. The receptor was derived from a woman in her thirties or forties in good health. CDR3 region: CASSPQGTGRVETQYF. The CDR3 nucleotides read TGCGCCAGCAGCCCACAGGGGACAGGCAGAGTGGAGACCCAGTACTTC.